These 15 T cell receptor beta chains originate from one sample sequenced in a study of blood T cell repertoires in COVID-19. The table came from immunoSEQ multiplex PCR; TCRdb's copy has only in-frame clones and leaves some out. The top ten clones hold approximately 32% of a sample with roughly 50,000 clones, approximately 83% of them seen once. Material for sequencing was peripheral blood. The receptors here all came from a woman of 80 years or more with COVID-19, enrolled during active disease.

This sequence joins TRBV2 and TRBJ2-1, with 9 nucleotides matching TRBD2. The CDR3 has 15 residues. Trimming cost V 1 base and J 9 bases; bases outside gene matches: 7. Germline CDR1 and CDR2: SNHLY and FYNNEI. The CDR3 reads CASSEGTSETFEQFF. CDR3 DNA: TGTGCCAGCAGTGAAGGGACTAGCGAGACCTTTGAGCAGTTCTTC.

The sample holds one count of this clone. V usage is TRBV4-3 and J usage is TRBJ1-2; the match to TRBD1 covers 7 bases. With V trimmed by 0 bases and J by 3 bases, 7 bases remained unmatched. CDR3 length: 16 amino acids. Germline V gives CDR1 LGHNA, CDR2 YSLEER. CDR3 region: CASSQDPAGTDYGYTF. The CDR3 DNA follows: TGCGCCAGCAGCCAAGATCCAGCCGGGACAGACTATGGCTACACCTTC.

This rearrangement joins TRBV7-8 to TRBJ2-3; 7 bases align to TRBD2. Germline V gives CDR1 SGHVS, CDR2 FQNEAQ. The CDR3 runs to 15 residues. The trim removed 6 bases at V and 1 base at J, leaving 7 bases unmatched. The CDR3 loop reads CASSLGLAGTDTQYF. CDR3 DNA sequence: TGTGCCAGCAGTCTCGGGCTAGCGGGCACAGATACGCAGTATTTT.

The chain recombines TRBV19 with TRBJ1-4; TRBD1 matches 11 bases. Looked up from germline, CDR1 is LNHDA and CDR2 is SQIVND (reference sequence). The V gene end was trimmed by 6 bases and the J gene end by 11 bases; junction bases not matched to a gene: 8. The CDR3 is 14 residues long. CDR3 DNA: TGTGCCAGTAGCCGGACAGGGGGCCCGCCGAAACTGTTTTTT. It is translated as CASSRTGGPPKLFF.

The CDR3 DNA follows: TGTGCCAGCAGCCCCGAGACAGGGTCGGTTCCGAGCACCTTC. Amino acids: CASSPETGSVPSTF. V and J are TRBV7-2 and TRBJ1-2; 7 bases are shared with TRBD1. Per germline, CDR1 SGHTA and CDR2 FQGNSA. After removal of 5 bases from V and 13 bases from J, the junction contained 16 bases not matched to a gene. The CDR3 is made up of 14 amino acids.

CDR3 coding DNA: TGTGCCACCAGTGACTGGACGGGGCAGCCCCAGCATTTT. This encodes CATSDWTGQPQHF. The V gene is TRBV24-1, the J gene TRBJ1-5; no clear D gene. CDR3 size: 13 residues. The germline V gene has CDR1 KGHDR and CDR2 SFDVKD. Deletions cut 4 bases from V and 7 bases from J, with 10 bases between.

V and J are TRBV2 and TRBJ1-5, with D perhaps TRBD1 (5 bases). Germline CDR1 and CDR2: SNHLY and FYNNEI. V gave up 4 bases and J gave up 1 base, with 14 bases separating them. The CDR3 totals 16 residues. The CDR3 spells CASSVGGGGSNQPQHF. CDR3 nucleotide sequence: TGTGCCAGCAGTGTGGGGGGAGGTGGGAGCAATCAGCCCCAGCATTTT. The full variable domain, in which reference TRBV2 and TRBJ1-5 provide the parts outside the CDR3, is EPEVTQTPSHQVTQMGQEVILRCVPISNHLYFYWYRQILGQKVEFLVSFYNNEISEKSEIFDDQFSVERPDGSNFTLKIRSTKLEDSAMYFCASSVGGGGSNQPQHFGDGTRLSIL.

The chain recombines TRBV11-2 with TRBJ1-1; 7 bases fit TRBD1. This CDR3 contains 16 residues. Germline loops: CDR1 SGHAT, CDR2 FQNNGV. The ends lost 3 bases at V and 1 base at J; junction bases unmatched: 8. The CDR3 DNA follows: TGTGCCAGCAGCTTGGGGCAGGGGGGTCCGAACACTGAAGCTTTCTTT. It is translated as CASSLGQGGPNTEAFF.

The chain uses TRBV6-1 and TRBJ1-1; the D is unclear. The CDR3 extends over 13 amino acids. Germline V lookup: CDR1 MNHNS, CDR2 SASEGT. V was cut by 3 bases and J by 10 bases, with 15 bases left in between. For the CDR3, the DNA is TGTGCCAGCAGTGATGGTGTCCCCGCGGCAGCTTTCTTT. Its translation is CASSDGVPAAAFF.

The chain has TRBV15 and TRBJ2-5, with 7 bases matching TRBD2. CDR3 size: 16 residues. The J segment lost 5 bases and the V segment lost 0 bases, leaving 9 bases of the junction unmatched. Looked up from germline, CDR1 is LNHNV and CDR2 is YYDKDF (reference sequence). Written as DNA, the CDR3 is TGTGCCACCAGCAGAGATCAGCGGGGCGGGGAGGAGACCCAGTACTTC. It is translated as CATSRDQRGGEETQYF.

V is TRBV21-1 and J is TRBJ1-2. TRBV21-1 represents a pseudogene. There are 12 residues in the CDR3. The CDR3 sequence is CASSKAGEGTRF. The CDR3 nucleotides read TGTGCCAGCAGCAAAGCAGGGGAGGGCACCCGGTTC.

The chain is built from TRBV7-2 and TRBJ2-2, with D perhaps TRBD1 (6 bases). Per the germline V gene, CDR1 is SGHTA and CDR2 is FQGNSA. V dropped 9 bases and J dropped 5 bases, with 13 bases sitting between them. The CDR3 spans 13 residues. CDR3: CARRQEPTGELFF. CDR3 nucleotides: TGTGCCAGAAGACAGGAGCCTACCGGGGAGCTGTTTTTT.

The CDR3 protein is CATRDSGTTDTQYF. In nucleotides, the CDR3 is TGTGCCACCAGGGACAGCGGAACCACAGATACGCAGTATTTT. The chain uses TRBV15 and TRBJ2-3; weak D call: TRBD1 (6 bases). Trimming left V 6 bases short and J 2 bases short, with 12 bases between. From germline, CDR1 is LNHNV and CDR2 YYDKDF (reference sequence). The CDR3 has 14 amino acids.

The chain employs TRBV7-8 and TRBJ1-5, with 10 positions matching TRBD1. This CDR3 spans 14 amino acids. V trimming: 6 bases; J trimming: 4 bases; junction bases outside the gene matches: 3. Germline V CDR1 and CDR2: SGHVS, FQNEAQ. The CDR3 sequence is CASSPGQGNQPQHF. In nucleotides, the CDR3 is TGTGCCAGCAGTCCGGGACAGGGGAATCAGCCCCAGCATTTT.

The genes are TRBV6-5 and TRBJ1-2, with 7 bases fitting TRBD1. The germline CDR1 and CDR2 sequences are MNHEY and SVGAGI. The CDR3 has 14 amino acids. V lost 5 bases, J lost 11 bases, and 14 bases stayed unmatched. The chain's CDR3 is CASSQQGGPFPYTF. Written as DNA, the CDR3 is TGTGCCAGCAGTCAGCAGGGGGGCCCCTTTCCTTACACCTTC.